This entry features one TCR beta chain sequence. This clonotype was counted between two and nine times. Its target antigen remains unknown. No base-level quality is on record; no much larger clone is a single base apart. Libraries came from 5' RACE. The run used an Illumina HiSeq 2000. A universal primer binding site was added through template switching, and the final cDNA carried a unique molecular identifier so that TCR cDNA molecules could be counted accurately. First-strand cDNA for TCR alpha and beta chains was synthesized from specific primers in the conserved constant-segment region. To control for contamination, each cDNA library was double barcoded with a SMART-Mk sample barcode plus Illumina barcodes. TruSeq adapter sequences and Illumina sample barcodes were added in two successive PCR steps. The Illumina HiSeq platform was used with custom primers to sequence TCR alpha and beta cDNA libraries. Processing in the source paper ran as follows. Unique molecular identifiers were extracted from raw reads with MiGEC, and CDR3 positions were determined with MiXCR. For each individual, recombination models were inferred using an EM algorithm with the repgenHMM and IGoR tools. The analysis of shared clonotypes was done with the tcR package in R, with sharing normalized by the product of cloneset sizes. To study raw recombination free of thymic and clonal selection effects, out-of-frame nonproductive sequences were analyzed. TCRdb cleaned the public reads at Q25 with fastp, built clones with MiXCR and kept in-frame beta chains. Each CDR3 protein gets just one entry, which takes the most common genes and DNA from the rows behind it. TCRdb, rather than the study authors, made the V and J calls. This sample gives about 660,000 distinct CDR3 sequences in total; more than 6.5% of them show up just once. Around 0.95% of the sample is held by the ten biggest clonotypes.

The sample comes from a study of identical twins (dated by TCRdb to the mid-2010s). With respect to the entire study: TCR alpha and beta repertoires from monozygotic twins, unrelated adults of various ages and cord blood were deep-sequenced to test whether fetal clonotypes persist. To rule out contamination, the twin experiments were replicated at different times with different library preparation protocols. Findings and caveats that apply to the study as a whole: Compared with coincidental sharing between unrelated individuals, an excess of low generation-probability sequences was observed among out-of-frame TCR alpha sequences shared between twins. In monozygotic twins, out-of-frame TCR alpha sharing was systematically underestimated by recombination models, although the models agreed with sharing between unrelated individuals. Conclusions relied on cross-sectional statistical analysis, since the same donors could not be followed over many years. In beta out-of-frame sequences, excess twin sharing was weaker, because having fewer shared sequences lowered the signal-to-noise ratio. Invariant T cells such as MAIT and iNKT could partly confound zero-insertion analyses, though diverse VJ usage argued against this for most clonotypes. Abundant cord blood beta clonotypes had fewer insertions, young adult naive repertoires showed a similar but weaker trend, and memory repertoires showed no such trend.

For CDR1 and CDR2, the germline V gene (reference sequence) lists DFQATT and SNEGSKA. V gives up 4 bases and J gives up 4 bases, and the segment between their germline ends measures 14 bases. Inclusive of the bounding cysteine and phenylalanine, the CDR3 is 14 residues long. Only CDR3 DNA is held: 42 bases, read in frame from base 1. Every donor was a healthy Caucasian. The twin cohort comprised three pairs of female monozygotic twins, all aged about 18 to 29 years. RNA for TCR libraries was isolated from peripheral blood mononuclear cells. The same data also contributed to another study, on yellow fever vaccine responses in identical twins. Per the second study: According to the authors, in identical twins the way T cells responded to vaccination appeared partly convergent and partly personalized. In identical twins, the study followed T cell clones that responded to the vaccine with precision.

The receptor chain draws on TRBV20-1 and TRBJ2-4; the D assignment is uncertain and may be TRBD1 or TRBD2, with 5 bases supporting each. The clonotype comes from a young woman in good health. The sample taken for sequencing was PBMCs. The nucleotide sequence is given as TGCAGTGCTAACAAAGGGGACCCTAAAAACATTCAGTACTTC. It translates to CSANKGDPKNIQYF.